This T cell receptor (beta chain) was found in a study of response to subunit inactivated influenza vaccine. This clonotype was observed a handful of times. Its target is not known. TCRdb recomputed calls from the RT-PCR reads with MiXCR, one row per CDR3 protein. The sample records 650,000 to 800,000 distinct CDR3 sequences, around 13% being singletons. Findings of the study overall: The authors proposed limited new T cell recruitment per seasonal influenza vaccination.

The germline V gene encodes CDR1 SGHTA and CDR2 FQGTGA. V lost 5 bases to trimming and J lost 8 bases, with 10 bases between them. The CDR3 totals 12 residues. The rearrangement joins TRBV7-3 to TRBJ2-1, with D perhaps being TRBD1 or TRBD2 (5 bases each). The source is a man aged 45 to 65 who received an inactivated influenza vaccine. Specimen: PBMCs from blood, collected approximately 15 days before vaccination. The CDR3 region has the DNA TGTGCCAGCAGCCCGGGACGTCATGAGCAGTTCTTC. The encoded protein is CASSPGRHEQFF.